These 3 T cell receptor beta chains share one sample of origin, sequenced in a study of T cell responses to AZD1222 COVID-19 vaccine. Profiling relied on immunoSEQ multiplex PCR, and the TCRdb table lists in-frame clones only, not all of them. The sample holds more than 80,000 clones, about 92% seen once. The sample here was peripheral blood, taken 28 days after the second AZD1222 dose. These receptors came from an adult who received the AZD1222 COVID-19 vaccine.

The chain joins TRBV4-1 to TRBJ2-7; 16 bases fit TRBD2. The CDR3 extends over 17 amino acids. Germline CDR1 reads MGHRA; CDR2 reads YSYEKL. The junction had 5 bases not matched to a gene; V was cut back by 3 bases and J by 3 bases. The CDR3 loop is CASSHGTSGGAGYEQYF. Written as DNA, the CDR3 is TGCGCCAGCAGCCACGGGACTAGCGGGGGGGCGGGCTACGAGCAGTACTTC.

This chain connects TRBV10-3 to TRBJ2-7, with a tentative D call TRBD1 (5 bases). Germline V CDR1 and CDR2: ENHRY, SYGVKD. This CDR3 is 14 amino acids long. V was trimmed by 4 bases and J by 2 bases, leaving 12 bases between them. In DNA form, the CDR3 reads TGTGCCATCAGTGGCCCCCAGGGCACCTACGAGCAGTACTTC. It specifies CAISGPQGTYEQYF.

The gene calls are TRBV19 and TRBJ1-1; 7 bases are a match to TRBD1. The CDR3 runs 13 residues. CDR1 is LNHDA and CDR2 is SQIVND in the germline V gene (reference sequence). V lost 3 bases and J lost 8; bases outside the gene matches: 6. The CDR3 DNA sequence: TGTGCCAGTAGTATTTTGGACAGGAGGGAAGCTTTCTTT. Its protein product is CASSILDRREAFF.